This T cell receptor beta chain was recovered during a study of blood T cell repertoires in COVID-19. Trimming cost V 1 base and J 9 bases, with 16 bases left between them. The germline V gene encodes CDR1 LNHDA and CDR2 SQIVND (reference sequence). The CDR3 length is 15 residues. The method was immunoSEQ multiplex PCR; TCRdb's version includes in-frame clones alone and lacks a portion of them. The sample records 300,000 to 450,000 clones, 88% being singletons. Each participant's cohort was designated according to participant-reported clinical history. Sequencing used PBMCs or T cells enriched from blood (not recorded which). The chain joins TRBV19 to TRBJ2-1; weak D call: TRBD1 (5 bases). This sequence originates from a woman aged 25-40 years who had been exposed to COVID-19. The CDR3 DNA is TGTGCCAGTAGTATAGGGTACGGGTCCAGGGTTGAGCAGTTCTTC. Amino acids: CASSIGYGSRVEQFF.